The 10 T cell receptor beta chains reported below all come from one sample, sequenced in a study of CD8 T cells in Susac syndrome (dated by TCRdb to the late 2010s). The protocol used for the library was the immunoSEQ multiplex PCR assay. RNA was extracted with the RNeasy kit and roughly 0.45 to 1 ug was reverse transcribed using random hexamers. TCRdb's own reprocessing of the public reads used fastp at Q25 and MiXCR and kept productive beta chains. Each entry merges the rows of one CDR3 protein and shows their most common DNA and genes. The sample contains nearly 25,000 distinct CDR3 sequences, around 93% of them found a single time. Roughly 0.62% of the sample goes to the ten largest clones. Input material: CD8+ T cells from PBMCs. The receptors derive from a human donor with Susac syndrome.

There are a few counts of this clonotype. J is TRBJ1-6 and V is TRBV12-3 or TRBV12-4; tentative D call: TRBD1 (6 bases). V was pared by 3 bases and J by 11 bases, with 23 bases between. This CDR3 has 17 amino acids. The CDR3 bases are TGTGCCAGCAGTTTGCTCGTGGCAGGGGTAGCGTGGGCACCCCTCCACTTT. This codes for CASSLLVAGVAWAPLHF.

The chain combines TRBV7-9 with TRBJ1-2; D might be TRBD1 (6 bases). Trimming pared 5 bases from V and 0 bases from J, leaving 19 bases between. The germline V gene encodes CDR1 SEHNR and CDR2 FQNEAQ (reference sequence). This CDR3 has 17 amino acids. CDR3 sequence (DNA): TGTGCCAGCAGCCCCACGGCGGCAGGGGATACTAACTATGGCTACACCTTC. Protein product: CASSPTAAGDTNYGYTF.

The chain has TRBV2 and TRBJ2-7, with a possible D match to TRBD2 (6 bases). The CDR3 runs 15 residues. Germline CDR1 and CDR2: SNHLY and FYNNEI. The V and J ends lost 7 bases and 3 bases respectively, with 19 bases between them. CDR3 sequence reads: CASTSWRDPNYEQYF. In DNA, the CDR3 is TGTGCCAGCACCTCCTGGAGGGATCCAAACTACGAGCAGTACTTC.

V gene TRBV7-9 combines with J gene TRBJ1-1; D gene unclear. CDR3 size: 12 residues. The germline gives CDR1 SEHNR, CDR2 FQNEAQ (reference sequence). V dropped 7 bases and J dropped 6 bases, with 12 bases sitting between them. Written as DNA, the CDR3 is TGTGCCAGCACCTGGGATGGGGCTGAAGCTTTCTTT. Protein sequence: CASTWDGAEAFF.

V gene TRBV7-9 combines with J gene TRBJ1-5; D is undetermined. The germline V and J ends were trimmed by 2 bases and 7 bases, with 6 bases remaining between them. CDR1 is SEHNR, CDR2 FQNEAQ, per germline (reference sequence). The CDR3 has 12 residues. The CDR3 DNA is TGTGCCAGCAGCTTAATGGAACAGCCCCAGCATTTT. As protein: CASSLMEQPQHF. Filled out from reference TRBV7-9 and TRBJ1-5, the complete variable domain reads DTGVSQNPRHKITKRGQNVTFRCDPISEHNRLYWYRQTLGQGPEFLTYFQNEAQLEKSRLLSDRFSAERPKGSFSTLEIQRTEQGDSAMYLCASSLMEQPQHFGDGTRLSIL.

V and J are TRBV6-2 or TRBV6-3 and TRBJ2-1; 8 bases match TRBD1. The CDR3 is 14 amino acids. CDR1 is MNHEY, CDR2 SVGEGT, per germline. V was clipped by 5 bases and J by 10 bases; unmatched bases: 10. The CDR3 loop is CASSRDRMQGEQFF. The CDR3 nucleotides are TGTGCCAGCAGTCGGGACAGGATGCAGGGGGAGCAGTTCTTC.

This chain uses TRBV28 with TRBJ1-1; TRBD1 matches at 8 bases. Trimming at V came to 7 bases and at J to 5 bases, leaving 15 bases not matched to a gene. The CDR3 extends over 16 amino acids. CDR1 and CDR2 from the germline V gene are MDHEN and SYDVKM. CDR3 in DNA: TGTGCCAGCACCCCACGGGGACAGGTCCGGGGTACTGAAGCTTTCTTT. Protein sequence: CASTPRGQVRGTEAFF.

This sequence joins TRBV29-1 and TRBJ2-2; no reliable D call. Germline CDR1 SQVTM, CDR2 ANQGSEA. The CDR3 is 13 residues long. V lost 6 bases and J 2 bases, leaving 10 bases between the germline ends. The CDR3 DNA reads TGCAGCGTCGCCCGGGCCAACACCGGGGAGCTGTTTTTT. Its translation: CSVARANTGELFF.

This sequence joins TRBV18 and TRBJ2-1, with 9 nucleotides matching TRBD2. The CDR3 sequence is 20 residues long. Per the germline V gene, CDR1 is KGHSH and CDR2 is LQKENI. V trimming: 0 bases; J trimming: 5 bases; junction bases outside the gene matches: 17. This chain's CDR3 is CASSPPADFLERGAHNEQFF. The CDR3 DNA is TGTGCCAGCTCACCACCGGCAGACTTTCTCGAGCGGGGGGCCCACAATGAGCAGTTCTTC.

The chain carries TRBV12-3 or TRBV12-4 and TRBJ2-5, with TRBD2 matching over 7 bases. The junction had 7 bases not matched to a gene; V was cut back by 4 bases and J by 2 bases. CDR3 size: 15 residues. The CDR3 region has the DNA TGTGCCAGCAGTTCCCCCGGGACTACTCAAGAGACCCAGTACTTC. Translated, it gives CASSSPGTTQETQYF.